This note documents a single T cell receptor beta chain sequence. This sample is drawn from a study of blood T cell repertoires in COVID-19. As processed by the authors: Amplification from reference gene primers served as the basis for estimated nucleated cell counts. The repertoire was sequenced with immunoSEQ multiplex PCR; TCRdb's copy has only in-frame clones and lacks some. Clone size and the V and J calls come from that table; the DNA yielded D and trimming. The table shows 200,000 to 300,000 clones, with approximately 83% occurring only once. V was pared by 2 bases and J by 6 bases, with 18 bases between. The CDR3 loop spans 16 amino acids. Germline-derived CDR1 and CDR2 are KGHSH and LQKENI.

The source of this sequence is a woman older than 75 with acute or convalescent COVID-19. The genes are TRBV18 and TRBJ2-3; maybe TRBD2 (6 bases). Sequencing was carried out using peripheral blood. The CDR3 region is CASSPTAVGGRDTQYF. DNA of the CDR3: TGTGCCAGCTCACCAACCGCCGTGGGGGGTCGGGATACGCAGTATTTT. The full variable domain, rest sourced from reference TRBV18 and TRBJ2-3, is NAGVMQNPRHLVRRRGQEARLRCSPMKGHSHVYWYRQLPEEGLKFMVYLQKENIIDESGMPKERFSAEFPKEGPSILRIQQVVRGDSAAYFCASSPTAVGGRDTQYFGPGTRLTVL.